Listed below are T cell receptor beta chains from one sample, sequenced in a study of identical twins. Each CDR3 protein gets one entry after TCRdb re-called the 5' RACE reads with MiXCR. The sample lists some 500,000 distinct CDR3 sequences, less than 25% occurring once. In addition, the sample was reused for a study of T cells expressing NK-cell markers.

Sequencing was performed on CD4+ T cells sorted from blood. Receptor source: a woman younger than 35 in good health. Each CDR3 is given with its conserved first and last residue. The order of the fields is J gene, V gene, clone size, D gene, CDR3 DNA, CDR3 protein. A D gene is named only where the DNA matches it firmly. Only part of the rows carry a size: once, few, many, or a class if the clone is expanded.

j_call: TRBJ2-7; v_call: TRBV3-1; clone_size: few; d_call: NA; cdr3_nt: TGTGCCAGCAGCCAAGGGACTCCTTACGAGCAGTACTTC; cdr3_aa: CASSQGTPYEQYF
j_call: TRBJ1-5; v_call: TRBV20-1; clone_size: NA; d_call: NA; cdr3_nt: TGCAGTGCTAGACCTCAGGGAAATCAGCCCCAGCATTTT; cdr3_aa: CSARPQGNQPQHF
j_call: TRBJ1-2; v_call: TRBV29-1; clone_size: NA; d_call: NA; cdr3_nt: TGCAGCGTCGCAAAAGACAGGCTGGGCTATGGCTACACCTTC; cdr3_aa: CSVAKDRLGYGYTF
j_call: TRBJ2-7; v_call: TRBV30; clone_size: NA; d_call: TRBD2; cdr3_nt: TGTGCCTGGGGGACTAGCGGGAGGGCCGGTCGCGAGCAGTACTTC; cdr3_aa: CAWGTSGRAGREQYF
j_call: TRBJ2-1; v_call: TRBV10-3; clone_size: NA; d_call: TRBD2; cdr3_nt: TGTGCCATCTCAGGGACTAGCGTTTACAATGAGCAGTTCTTC; cdr3_aa: CAISGTSVYNEQFF
j_call: TRBJ1-1; v_call: TRBV19; clone_size: NA; d_call: NA; cdr3_nt: TGTGCCAGTAGCATTACAGGGACGAACACTGAAGCTTTCTTT; cdr3_aa: CASSITGTNTEAFF
j_call: TRBJ2-3; v_call: TRBV24-1; clone_size: few; d_call: NA; cdr3_nt: TGTGCCACCAGTGACCCCCTCACAGATACGCAGTATTTT; cdr3_aa: CATSDPLTDTQYF
j_call: TRBJ1-2; v_call: TRBV2; clone_size: NA; d_call: TRBD1; cdr3_nt: TGTGCCAGCTCCGGGACAGGGGGGTATAATGGCTACACCTTC; cdr3_aa: CASSGTGGYNGYTF
j_call: TRBJ2-7; v_call: TRBV4-2; clone_size: many; d_call: NA; cdr3_nt: TGTGCCAGCAGCCAAGCTACGGGAAGTGCCTCCTACGAGCAGTACTTC; cdr3_aa: CASSQATGSASYEQYF
j_call: TRBJ2-2; v_call: TRBV5-1; clone_size: few; d_call: NA; cdr3_nt: TGCGCCAGCAGCTTGGAGGCGCGCGCGGCCACCGGGGAGCTGTTTTTT; cdr3_aa: CASSLEARAATGELFF
j_call: TRBJ1-4; v_call: TRBV6-1; clone_size: few; d_call: TRBD1; cdr3_nt: TGTGCCAGCAGTGAGCTCAGGGGGTGGCTCGCAACTAATGAAAAACTGTTTTTT; cdr3_aa: CASSELRGWLATNEKLFF
j_call: TRBJ2-3; v_call: TRBV7-9; clone_size: NA; d_call: NA; cdr3_nt: TGTGCCAGCAGCCGAATTACACGGAAGTTTAGCACAGATACGCAGTATTTT; cdr3_aa: CASSRITRKFSTDTQYF
j_call: TRBJ2-2; v_call: TRBV20-1; clone_size: NA; d_call: NA; cdr3_nt: TGCAGTGCTCACCTCTCTGGGGCCGGGGAGCTGTTTTTT; cdr3_aa: CSAHLSGAGELFF
j_call: TRBJ2-7; v_call: TRBV5-1; clone_size: few; d_call: NA; cdr3_nt: TGCGCCAGCAGCTTGACTTCTCCCTACGAGCAGTACTTC; cdr3_aa: CASSLTSPYEQYF
j_call: TRBJ2-7; v_call: TRBV5-1; clone_size: few; d_call: NA; cdr3_nt: TGCGCCAGCAGCCCATACGTAGACGGGCTCGAGCAGTACTTC; cdr3_aa: CASSPYVDGLEQYF
j_call: TRBJ2-5; v_call: TRBV20-1; clone_size: NA; d_call: NA; cdr3_nt: TGCAGTGCCACAGGGTCAGGGGTCCAAGAGACCCAGTACTTC; cdr3_aa: CSATGSGVQETQYF